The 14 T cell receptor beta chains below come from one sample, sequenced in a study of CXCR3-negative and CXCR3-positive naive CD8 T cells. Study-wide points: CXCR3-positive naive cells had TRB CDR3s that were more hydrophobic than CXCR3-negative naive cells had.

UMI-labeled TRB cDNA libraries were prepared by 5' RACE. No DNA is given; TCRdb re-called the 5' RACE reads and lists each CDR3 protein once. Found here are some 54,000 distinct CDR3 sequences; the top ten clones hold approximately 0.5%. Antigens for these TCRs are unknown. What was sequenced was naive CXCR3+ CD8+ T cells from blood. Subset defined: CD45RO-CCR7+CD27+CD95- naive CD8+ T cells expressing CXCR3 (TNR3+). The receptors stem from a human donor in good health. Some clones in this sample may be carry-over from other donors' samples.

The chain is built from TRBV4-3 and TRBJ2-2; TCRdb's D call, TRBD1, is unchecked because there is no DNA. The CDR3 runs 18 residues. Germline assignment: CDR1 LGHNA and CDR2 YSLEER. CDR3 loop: CASSQDQGPQPYTGELFF.

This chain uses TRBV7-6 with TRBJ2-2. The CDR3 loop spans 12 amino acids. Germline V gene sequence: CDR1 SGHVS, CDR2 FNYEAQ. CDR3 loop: CASSLGAGELFF.

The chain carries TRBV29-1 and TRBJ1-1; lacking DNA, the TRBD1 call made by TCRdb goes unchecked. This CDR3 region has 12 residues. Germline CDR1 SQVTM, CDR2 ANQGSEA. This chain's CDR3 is CSVEDRATEAFF.

The CDR3 is CASSQGDQSSYEQYF. This chain joins TRBV7-3 and TRBJ2-7; the TCRdb call, TRBD1, lacks DNA for checking. Germline lookup yields CDR1 SGHTA and CDR2 FQGTGA. The CDR3 covers 15 residues.

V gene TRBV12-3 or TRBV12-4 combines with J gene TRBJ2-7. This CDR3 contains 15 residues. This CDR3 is CASSFDEANLYEQYF.

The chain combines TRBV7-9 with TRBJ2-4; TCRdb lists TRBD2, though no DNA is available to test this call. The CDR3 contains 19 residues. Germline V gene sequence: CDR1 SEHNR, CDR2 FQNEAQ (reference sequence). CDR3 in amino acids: CASSLTSKTSGRAGNIQYF.

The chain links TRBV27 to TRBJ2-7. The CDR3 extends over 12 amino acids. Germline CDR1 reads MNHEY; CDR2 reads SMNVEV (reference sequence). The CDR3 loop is CASSRGSYEQYF.

The CDR3 protein is CASSSGVDTEAFF. This sequence joins TRBV7-9 and TRBJ1-1; TCRdb lists TRBD1, though no DNA is available to test this call. Germline-derived CDR1 and CDR2 are SEHNR and FQNEAQ (reference sequence). The CDR3 covers 13 residues. The full variable domain, completed using reference TRBV7-9 and TRBJ1-1, is DTGVSQNPRHKITKRGQNVTFRCDPISEHNRLYWYRQTLGQGPEFLTYFQNEAQLEKSRLLSDRFSAERPKGSFSTLEIQRTEQGDSAMYLCASSSGVDTEAFFGQGTRLTVV.

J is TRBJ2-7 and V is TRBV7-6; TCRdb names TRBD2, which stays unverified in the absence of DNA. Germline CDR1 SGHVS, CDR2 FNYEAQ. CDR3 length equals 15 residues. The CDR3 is CASSTYSGSTYEQYF.

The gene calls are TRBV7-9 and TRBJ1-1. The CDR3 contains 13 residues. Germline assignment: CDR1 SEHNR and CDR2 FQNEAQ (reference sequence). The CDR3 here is CASSSPPFSEAFF. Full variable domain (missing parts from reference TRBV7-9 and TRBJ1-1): DTGVSQNPRHKITKRGQNVTFRCDPISEHNRLYWYRQTLGQGPEFLTYFQNEAQLEKSRLLSDRFSAERPKGSFSTLEIQRTEQGDSAMYLCASSSPPFSEAFFGQGTRLTVV.

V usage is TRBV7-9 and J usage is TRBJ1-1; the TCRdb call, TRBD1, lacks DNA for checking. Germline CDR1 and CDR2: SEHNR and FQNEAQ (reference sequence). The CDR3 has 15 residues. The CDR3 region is CASSWPGRGNTEAFF.

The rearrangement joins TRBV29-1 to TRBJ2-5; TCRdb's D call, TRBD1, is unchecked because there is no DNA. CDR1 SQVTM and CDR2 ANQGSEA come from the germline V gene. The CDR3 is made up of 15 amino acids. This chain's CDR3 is CSALGEGALQETQYF.

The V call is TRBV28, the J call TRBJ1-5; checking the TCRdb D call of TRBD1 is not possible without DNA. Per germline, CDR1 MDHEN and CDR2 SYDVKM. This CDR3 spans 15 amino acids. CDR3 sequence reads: CASSLAGEVSQPQHF.

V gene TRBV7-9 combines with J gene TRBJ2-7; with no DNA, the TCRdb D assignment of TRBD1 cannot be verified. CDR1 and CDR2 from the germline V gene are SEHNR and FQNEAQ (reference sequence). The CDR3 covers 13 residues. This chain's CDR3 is CASSRGPSYEQYF.